Each of the 29 T cell receptor beta chains below was sequenced from the same sample in a study of blood T cell repertoires in COVID-19. Some clones are missing from TCRdb's copy, which holds only in-frame ones; the method was immunoSEQ multiplex PCR. Of about 50,000 clones in the sample, roughly 90% were seen once. Sample: peripheral blood. The receptor source for this set is a woman older than 75 with acute or convalescent COVID-19.

V usage is TRBV15 and J usage is TRBJ2-7; D not certain. CDR1 is LNHNV, CDR2 YYDKDF, per germline (reference sequence). V was cut by 0 bases and J by 4 bases, with 4 bases left in between. The CDR3 length is 12 residues. The CDR3 DNA follows: TGTGCCACCAGCAGAGATCAATACGAGCAGTACTTC. Translating it yields CATSRDQYEQYF.

The V and J genes are TRBV28 and TRBJ2-2; TRBD1 might be the D (6 bases). Trimming pared 2 bases from V and 4 bases from J, leaving 11 bases between. The CDR3 is made up of 15 amino acids. The germline CDR1 and CDR2 sequences are MDHEN and SYDVKM. CDR3 coding DNA: TGTGCCAGCAGTTTAGCAGGGGCGGGCACCGGGGAGCTGTTTTTT. This codes for CASSLAGAGTGELFF.

The rearrangement joins TRBV19 to TRBJ2-2; no clear D gene. The V gene lost 5 bases and the J gene lost 3 bases, with 7 bases spanning the gap. The CDR3 covers 13 residues. Germline V gene data show CDR1 as LNHDA and CDR2 as SQIVND (reference sequence). This CDR3 is CASSPGYTGELFF. CDR3 bases: TGTGCCAGTAGTCCCGGGTACACCGGGGAGCTGTTTTTT.

This clone appeared once. This chain connects TRBV3-1 (or the pseudogene TRBV3-2) to TRBJ2-1; tentatively, D is TRBD2 (6 bases). The CDR3 has 16 amino acids. V lost 0 bases to trimming and J lost 3 bases, with 12 bases between them. The germline V gene encodes CDR1 LGHDT and CDR2 YNNKEL (reference sequence). This CDR3 is CASSQDGGTFYNEQFF. CDR3 coding DNA: TGTGCCAGCAGCCAAGATGGTGGGACTTTCTACAATGAGCAGTTCTTC.

This clone showed up just a few times. Here the CDR3 reads CASSLGDRPTGELFF. The CDR3 DNA reads TGCGCCAGCAGCTTGGGGGACAGACCCACCGGGGAGCTGTTTTTT. The J gene is TRBJ2-2, the V gene TRBV5-1; 7 nucleotides match TRBD1. CDR3 length: 15 residues. Germline V gene sequence: CDR1 SGHRS, CDR2 YFSETQ. The ends lost 0 bases at V and 4 bases at J; junction bases unmatched: 3. The full variable domain, with the rest looked up from reference TRBV5-1 and TRBJ2-2, is KAGVTQTPRYLIKTRGQQVTLSCSPISGHRSVSWYQQTPGQGLQFLFEYFSETQRNKGNFPGRFSGRQFSNSRSEMNVSTLELGDSALYLCASSLGDRPTGELFFGEGSRLTVL.

V usage is TRBV4-1 and J usage is TRBJ1-1; D gene unclear. CDR1 is MGHRA and CDR2 is YSYEKL in the germline V gene. V shed 0 bases and J shed 11 bases, with 7 bases lying between them. CDR3 size: 11 residues. The CDR3 sequence is CASSQDRRAFF. The CDR3 coding sequence is TGCGCCAGCAGCCAAGATCGGAGGGCTTTCTTT.

DNA of the CDR3: TGTGCCAGCAGCCCCCTAGCGGGAGGGCCGGTATACGAGCAGTACTTC. This encodes CASSPLAGGPVYEQYF. This chain connects TRBV11-3 to TRBJ2-7, with 12 bases aligning to TRBD2. The CDR3 totals 16 residues. CDR1 and CDR2 from the germline V gene are SGHNT and YENEEA. V was clipped by 5 bases and J by 4 bases; unmatched bases: 9.

The V call is TRBV19, the J call TRBJ2-7; 8 bases are shared with TRBD2. The V segment lost 5 bases and the J segment 2 bases; nucleotides outside the gene matches: 8. The CDR3 totals 15 residues. Germline V CDR1 and CDR2: LNHDA, SQIVND (reference sequence). The CDR3 loop reads CASSAGTSATYEQYF. The CDR3 DNA reads TGTGCCAGTAGTGCGGGGACTAGTGCTACCTACGAGCAGTACTTC.

The CDR3 DNA reads TGTGCCAGCAGCAGTAACAGGGAAATGGAACCGAACTCTGGAAACACCATATATTTT. Protein: CASSSNREMEPNSGNTIYF. J is TRBJ1-3 and V is TRBV21-1; the table assigns TRBD1, which was not confirmed against the DNA. TRBV21-1 corresponds to a pseudogene. This CDR3 spans 19 amino acids.

V gene TRBV10-3 combines with J gene TRBJ2-1, with 9 bases that match TRBD2. The germline CDR1 and CDR2 sequences are ENHRY and SYGVKD. The CDR3 extends over 15 amino acids. V dropped 3 bases and J dropped 6; count of bases not matched to a gene: 6. CDR3 amino acids: CAISDRLAVTNEQFF. CDR3 bases: TGTGCCATCAGTGACCGACTAGCGGTGACCAATGAGCAGTTCTTC.

The V gene is TRBV19, the J gene TRBJ1-5; TRBD1 is a possible D gene (6 bases). V dropped 5 bases and J dropped 3 bases, with 14 bases sitting between them. CDR1 is LNHDA and CDR2 is SQIVND in the germline V gene (reference sequence). CDR3 length: 15 residues. This CDR3 reads CASSPEGGDNQPQHF. The CDR3 DNA reads as TGTGCCAGTAGTCCCGAGGGGGGGGACAATCAGCCCCAGCATTTT.

This chain connects TRBV6-2 or TRBV6-3 to TRBJ1-5, with 11 bases aligning to TRBD1. Per the germline V gene, CDR1 is MNHEY and CDR2 is SVGEGT. The ends lost 4 bases at V and 0 bases at J; junction bases unmatched: 11. The CDR3 loop spans 19 amino acids. Here the CDR3 reads CASSFGQGAGGHSNQPQHF. The CDR3 bases are TGTGCCAGCAGTTTTGGACAGGGGGCAGGTGGACATAGCAATCAGCCCCAGCATTTT.

This sequence joins TRBV25-1 and TRBJ1-5; D is undetermined. The germline V gene has CDR1 MGHDK and CDR2 SYGVNS. Deletions cut 6 bases from V and 0 bases from J, with 6 bases between. The CDR3 spans 13 residues. CDR3 in DNA: TGTGCCAGCAGCCCTAGTAGCAATCAGCCCCAGCATTTT. This gives the protein CASSPSSNQPQHF.

In this sample, this clone turned up once. V is TRBV9 and J is TRBJ1-6; perhaps TRBD1 as D (6 bases). Germline-derived CDR1 and CDR2 are SGDLS and YYNGEE. The CDR3 has 14 residues. Trimming removed 4 bases from V and 9 bases from J, with 14 bases in between. Here the CDR3 reads CASSLGGALSPLHF. As DNA, the CDR3 is TGTGCCAGCAGCCTCGGGGGGGCACTTTCACCCCTCCACTTT.

DNA for the CDR3: TGTGCCAGCAGCCAAGATTCGGCGGTCTACTACGAGCAGTACTTC. It specifies CASSQDSAVYYEQYF. This chain links TRBV3-1 (or the pseudogene TRBV3-2) with TRBJ2-7; D remains ambiguous. This CDR3 region has 15 residues. CDR1 is LGHDT, CDR2 YNNKEL, per germline (reference sequence). Trimming took off 0 bases at V and 3 bases at J, with 12 bases between the two ends.

V and J are TRBV14 and TRBJ2-7; the D gene is possibly TRBD1 (5 bases). V lost 4 bases and J lost 3, with 13 bases in between. The CDR3 is made up of 14 amino acids. Germline CDR1 SGHDN, CDR2 FVKESK. The CDR3 loop reads CASSREGVGYEQYF. In DNA form, the CDR3 reads TGTGCCAGCAGCCGTGAAGGGGTCGGCTACGAGCAGTACTTC.

The rearrangement uses TRBV19 and TRBJ1-5, with D perhaps TRBD1 (5 bases). The CDR3 length is 14 residues. Germline V gives CDR1 LNHDA, CDR2 SQIVND (reference sequence). V was shortened by 5 bases and J by 3 bases, with 11 bases between the two germline ends. CDR3 in DNA: TGTGCCAGTAGTCCAGGGTCCTTCAATCAGCCCCAGCATTTT. Translation: CASSPGSFNQPQHF. Full variable domain (rest looked up from reference TRBV19 and TRBJ1-5): DGGITQSPKYLFRKEGQNVTLSCEQNLNHDAMYWYRQDPGQGLRLIYYSQIVNDFQKGDIAEGYSVSREKKESFPLTVTSAQKNPTAFYLCASSPGSFNQPQHFGDGTRLSIL.

The chain employs TRBV19 and TRBJ2-5; 8 bases match TRBD2. CDR1 is LNHDA, CDR2 SQIVND, per germline (reference sequence). CDR3 length equals 15 residues. The J segment lost 4 bases and the V segment lost 6 bases, leaving 10 bases of the junction unmatched. The chain's CDR3 is CASSHPGAGVETQYF. The CDR3 bases are TGTGCCAGTAGCCACCCGGGAGCGGGAGTAGAGACCCAGTACTTC.

The chain is built from TRBV6-6 and TRBJ1-1; 10 nucleotides line up with TRBD1. The CDR3 consists of 15 residues. With 7 bases clipped from V and 10 bases from J, the junction kept 15 bases outside the gene matches. Germline V gene sequence: CDR1 MNHNY, CDR2 SVGAGI (reference sequence). For the CDR3, the DNA is TGTGCCAGCACCCCCTCTGGGACAGGGGTTGGAGTAGCTTTCTTT. Translated: CASTPSGTGVGVAFF.

The count of this clone is one. V and J are TRBV10-3 and TRBJ1-1; 8 bases match TRBD1. CDR1 is ENHRY and CDR2 is SYGVKD in the germline V gene. This CDR3 spans 13 amino acids. The junction had 10 bases not matched to a gene; V was cut back by 10 bases and J by 6 bases. The CDR3, as DNA: TGTGCCACTACGCAGGGGGCTAACTCTGAAGCTTTCTTT. It is translated as CATTQGANSEAFF.

The chain joins TRBV7-2 to TRBJ2-1, with TRBD2 matching 7 bases. CDR3 size: 15 residues. V gave up 3 bases and J gave up 1 base; unmatched junction bases: 3. CDR1 and CDR2 from the germline V gene are SGHTA and FQGNSA. The CDR3 region has the DNA TGTGCCAGCAGCTTTAGCGGGCCTTCCTACAATGAGCAGTTCTTC. Its protein is CASSFSGPSYNEQFF.

The chain couples TRBV19 to TRBJ1-2; D gene uncertain. Germline V gene data show CDR1 as LNHDA and CDR2 as SQIVND (reference sequence). This CDR3 region has 15 residues. Trimming pared 2 bases from V and 2 bases from J, leaving 12 bases between. CDR3 bases: TGTGCCAGTAGTATATCCCTTCCGGGAAACTATGGCTACACCTTC. This encodes CASSISLPGNYGYTF. Filled out from reference TRBV19 and TRBJ1-2, the complete variable domain reads DGGITQSPKYLFRKEGQNVTLSCEQNLNHDAMYWYRQDPGQGLRLIYYSQIVNDFQKGDIAEGYSVSREKKESFPLTVTSAQKNPTAFYLCASSISLPGNYGYTFGSGTRLTVV.

The V call is TRBV20-1, the J call TRBJ1-2; D uncertain. There are 11 residues in the CDR3. V gave up 6 bases and J gave up 4 bases, with 9 bases separating them. From germline, CDR1 is DFQATT and CDR2 SNEGSKA (reference sequence). The CDR3 is CSAPGSYGYTF. The CDR3 DNA reads as TGCAGTGCCCCCGGGTCCTATGGCTACACCTTC.

The chain links TRBV9 to TRBJ2-5; 12 bases are shared with TRBD2. The V gene end was trimmed by 0 bases and the J gene end by 2 bases; junction bases not matched to a gene: 2. The CDR3 totals 16 residues. CDR1 SGDLS and CDR2 YYNGEE come from the germline V gene. CDR3 bases: TGTGCCAGCAGCGTAGCTGGGACTAGCGGGCAAGAGACCCAGTACTTC. It translates to CASSVAGTSGQETQYF.

J is TRBJ2-5 and V is TRBV18, with TRBD1 matching over 7 bases. The germline V gene encodes CDR1 KGHSH and CDR2 LQKENI. The CDR3 has 14 residues. V lost 3 bases to trimming and J lost 1 base; unmatched junction nucleotides: 2. In DNA, the CDR3 is TGTGCCAGCTCACCCCGGGACAGCCAAGAGACCCAGTACTTC. This gives the protein CASSPRDSQETQYF.

This chain links TRBV7-9 with TRBJ2-7; TRBD2 matches at 10 bases. This CDR3 region has 14 residues. From germline, CDR1 is SEHNR and CDR2 FQNEAQ (reference sequence). Trimming removed 3 bases from V and 7 bases from J; junction bases left unmatched: 6. In nucleotides, the CDR3 is TGTGCCAGCAGCTTTCTAGCGGGAGTGCGTGAGCAGTACTTC. Translated, it gives CASSFLAGVREQYF.

The rearrangement links TRBV6-4 to TRBJ2-1; D possibly corresponds to TRBD1 (6 bases). The CDR3 consists of 12 residues. Trimming cost V 6 bases and J 4 bases, with 7 bases left between them. CDR1 and CDR2 (germline): MRHNA, SNTAGT. CDR3 sequence reads: CASRGQYNEQFF. The CDR3 nucleotides are TGTGCCAGCAGAGGACAGTACAATGAGCAGTTCTTC.

This clone has just a few counts. The V gene is TRBV21-1, the J gene TRBJ2-6; TRBD1 is the table's D call and was not checked against the DNA. TRBV21-1 is classified as a pseudogene. There are 22 residues in the CDR3. The CDR3 coding sequence is TGTGCCAGCAGCAAGGCATCCGGGACAGGGGGATATGGGAGCTCTGGGGCCAACGTCCTGACTTTC. As protein: CASSKASGTGGYGSSGANVLTF.

The rearrangement links TRBV6-5 to TRBJ2-5, with a possible D match to TRBD1 (5 bases). The CDR3 spans 13 residues. V was pared by 7 bases and J by 1 base, with 10 bases between. Germline-derived CDR1 and CDR2 are MNHEY and SVGAGI. This chain's CDR3 is CASTRQSQETQYF. CDR3 DNA: TGTGCCAGCACCCGACAGTCCCAAGAGACCCAGTACTTC.